A selection of T cell receptor beta chains follows, all from one sample in a study of somatic mutations in cytotoxic T cells in rheumatoid arthritis. The assay was immunoSEQ multiplex PCR, and TCRdb's table has in-frame clones only and misses some. This sample yields tens of thousands of clones, of which 84% are seen a single time; about 3.2% belongs to the top ten. Sequencing used CD8+ T cells sorted from blood. The receptors come from a man in his forties in good health. Both conserved end residues are part of each CDR3. D genes are given only for firm matches.

>TRBJ1-2|TRBV9|-
CASSEDSTYGYTF
>TRBJ1-1|TRBV6-4|TRBD1
CASSSGTGNREAFF
>TRBJ1-1|TRBV10-2|TRBD1
CASSESEAGGAFF
>TRBJ2-5|TRBV7-9|-
CASSSPGQGGETQYF
>TRBJ1-5|TRBV29-1|TRBD1
CSVATGVGNQPQHF
>TRBJ2-5|TRBV7-9|TRBD2
CASSLLAGASGATQYF
>TRBJ2-7|TRBV27|TRBD1
CASSKITGGLAYEQYF
>TRBJ1-2|TRBV4-1|TRBD1
CASSQTGDYGYTF
>TRBJ2-7|TRBV27|TRBD2
CASGLAGEVDEQYF
>TRBJ2-3|TRBV18|-
CASSTGTDTQYF
>TRBJ2-3|TRBV11-1|TRBD1
CASSLGQGVGTQYF
>TRBJ1-1|TRBV6-5|-
CASSQGDANTEAFF
>TRBJ2-7|TRBV27|-
CASSSKGTTYEQYF
>TRBJ2-7|TRBV7-9|TRBD2
CASTGTSGRTYEQYF
>TRBJ2-7|TRBV19|-
CASSMYSGRGSYEQYF
>TRBJ1-1|TRBV4-1|-
CASSQDRGTEAFF
>TRBJ2-7|TRBV5-1|-
CASTGSLGEQYF
>TRBJ1-1|TRBV25-1|-
CASSWDRAFF
>TRBJ1-2|TRBV15|TRBD1
CATSRDNRGHGYTF
>TRBJ2-5|TRBV30|-
CAWSVQGSGETQYF
>TRBJ2-3|TRBV4-1|-
CASSPRADTQYF
>TRBJ2-7|TRBV6-5|TRBD1
CASSYGGQGYEQYF
>TRBJ1-1|TRBV19|TRBD1
CASIGQGASEAFF
>TRBJ2-7|TRBV6-5|-
CASSYGAAYEQYF
>TRBJ1-2|TRBV28|-
CATQWGYGYTF
>TRBJ1-2|TRBV7-9|TRBD1
CASSFDRVHLGYTF